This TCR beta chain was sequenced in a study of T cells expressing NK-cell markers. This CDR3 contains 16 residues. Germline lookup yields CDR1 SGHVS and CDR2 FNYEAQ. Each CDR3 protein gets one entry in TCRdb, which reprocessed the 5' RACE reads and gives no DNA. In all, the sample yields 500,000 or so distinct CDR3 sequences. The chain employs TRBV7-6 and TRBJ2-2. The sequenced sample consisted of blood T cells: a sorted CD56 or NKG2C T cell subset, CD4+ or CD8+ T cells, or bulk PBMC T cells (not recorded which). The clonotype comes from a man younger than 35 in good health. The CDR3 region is CASSRPTGGDTGELFF.